This TCR beta chain was identified during a study of T cell responses to AZD1222 COVID-19 vaccine. Here immunoSEQ multiplex PCR was the method, and the copy in TCRdb shows in-frame clones only, minus some. The data show 200,000 to 300,000 clones, more than 80% seen once. Trimming removed 0 bases at V and 0 bases at J, with 6 bases between. Per germline, CDR1 LGHDT and CDR2 YNNKEL (reference sequence). This CDR3 contains 15 residues. A note on this clone: Its specificity is unknown. The same CDR3 arises from other DNA sequences in this sample as well.

Study results and limitations: Clonal diversity was possibly underestimated, and white British individuals and females predominated among donors. The study reported that nearly half of spike-specific TCRs target unmutated variant regions.

The clonotype was recovered from an adult in good health. Sequencing used peripheral blood, obtained on day 0 of AZD1222 vaccination. The chain links TRBV3-1 (or the pseudogene TRBV3-2) to TRBJ2-1, with D unclear. In DNA form, the CDR3 reads TGTGCCAGCAGCCAAGACCCATCCTCCTACAATGAGCAGTTCTTC. Protein: CASSQDPSSYNEQFF.